This T cell receptor beta chain was observed in a study of beta chain features in type 1 diabetes. Background on the study: What patients shared with healthy donors was a similar profile of age, gender and cell yields. Findings of the study overall: Any HLA effect on TCRB rearrangement was left unresolved by small sub-analyses. Overrepresentation of cells with high TCR expression could result from cDNA sequencing.

Expressed TCRB transcripts got sequenced, as all isolated RNA was reverse transcribed. The table came from immunoSEQ multiplex PCR; TCRdb's copy has only in-frame clones and leaves some out. In the table there are 330,000 or so clones, around 15% of which are singletons. Purities over 98% were achieved in all sorted populations. Turning to this clone: Its antigen is unidentified.

The CDR3 consists of 14 residues. Trimming removed 5 bases at V and 4 bases at J, with 15 bases between. Germline CDR1 is MDHEN and CDR2 is SYDVKM. The receptor was isolated from a man aged 25 to 45 in good health. Source material: central memory CD4+ T cells from blood. V gene TRBV28 combines with J gene TRBJ2-7; D may be TRBD2 (6 bases). The CDR3 loop reads CASSTLAGKYEQYF. The CDR3 region has the DNA TGTGCCAGCAGTACCTTGGCGGGGAAGTACGAGCAGTACTTC. The full variable domain, with the rest looked up from reference TRBV28 and TRBJ2-7, is DVKVTQSSRYLVKRTGEKVFLECVQDMDHENMFWYRQDPGLGLRLIYFSYDVKMKEKGDIPEGYSVSREKKERFSLILESASTNQTSMYLCASSTLAGKYEQYFGPGTRLTVT.